A single TCR beta chain is shown here with its context. Generated by immunoSEQ multiplex PCR, the TCRdb table keeps only in-frame clones and is missing some. The profile shows 95,000 to 150,000 clones, roughly 89% of them singletons. The sample belongs to a study of cytomegalovirus exposure and HLA in healthy donors. This CDR3 has 15 residues. Germline lookup yields CDR1 LNHNV and CDR2 YYDKDF (reference sequence). Trimming left V 0 bases short and J 3 bases short, with 12 bases between. The receptor's source is a woman aged 18-30 years in good health and CMV-seronegative. The material sequenced was PBMCs. The chain recombines TRBV15 with TRBJ2-7, with D tentatively TRBD2 (5 bases). The CDR3 loop reads CATSRDEGPYYEQYF. The CDR3, as DNA: TGTGCCACCAGCAGAGATGAGGGCCCCTACTACGAGCAGTACTTC.